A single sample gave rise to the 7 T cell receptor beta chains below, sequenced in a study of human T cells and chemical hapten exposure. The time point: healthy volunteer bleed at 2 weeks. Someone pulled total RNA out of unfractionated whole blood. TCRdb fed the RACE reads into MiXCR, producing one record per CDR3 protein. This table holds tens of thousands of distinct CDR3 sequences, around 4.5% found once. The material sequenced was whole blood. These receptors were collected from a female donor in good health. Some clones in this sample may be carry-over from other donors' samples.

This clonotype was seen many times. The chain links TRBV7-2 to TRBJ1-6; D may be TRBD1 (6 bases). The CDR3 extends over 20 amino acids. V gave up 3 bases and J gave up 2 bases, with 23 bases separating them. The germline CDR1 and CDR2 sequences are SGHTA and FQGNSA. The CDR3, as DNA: TGTGCCAGCAGCTTCGTTTGGTCAGGGGAGAGTCGGACCTATAATTCACCCCTCCACTTT. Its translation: CASSFVWSGESRTYNSPLHF. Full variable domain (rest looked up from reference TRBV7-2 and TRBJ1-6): GAGVSQSPSNKVTEKGKDVELRCDPISGHTALYWYRQSLGQGLEFLIYFQGNSAPDKSGLPSDRFSAERTGGSVSTLTIQRTQQEDSAVYLCASSFVWSGESRTYNSPLHFGNGTRLTVT.

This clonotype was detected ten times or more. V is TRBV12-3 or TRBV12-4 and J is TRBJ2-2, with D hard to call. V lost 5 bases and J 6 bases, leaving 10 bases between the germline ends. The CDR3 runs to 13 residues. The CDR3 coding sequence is TGTGCCAGCAGTCAAGGATTGGCCGGGGAGCTGTTTTTT. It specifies CASSQGLAGELFF.

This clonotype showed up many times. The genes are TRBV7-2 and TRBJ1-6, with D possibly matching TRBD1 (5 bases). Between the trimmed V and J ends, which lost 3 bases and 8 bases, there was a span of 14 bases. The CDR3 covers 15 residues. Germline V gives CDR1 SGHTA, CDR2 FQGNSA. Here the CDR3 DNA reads TGTGCCAGCAGCTTCCAGGCAGGGAGGGATTCACCCCTCCACTTT. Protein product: CASSFQAGRDSPLHF. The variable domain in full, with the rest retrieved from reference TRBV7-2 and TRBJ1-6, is GAGVSQSPSNKVTEKGKDVELRCDPISGHTALYWYRQSLGQGLEFLIYFQGNSAPDKSGLPSDRFSAERTGGSVSTLTIQRTQQEDSAVYLCASSFQAGRDSPLHFGNGTRLTVT.

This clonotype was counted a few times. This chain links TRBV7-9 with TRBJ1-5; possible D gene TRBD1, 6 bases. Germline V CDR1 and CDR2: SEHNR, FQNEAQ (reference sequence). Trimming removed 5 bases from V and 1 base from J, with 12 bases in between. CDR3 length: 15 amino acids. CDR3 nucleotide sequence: TGTGCCAGCAGCCCCGGGACAACGAGCAATCAGCCCCAGCATTTT. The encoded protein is CASSPGTTSNQPQHF.

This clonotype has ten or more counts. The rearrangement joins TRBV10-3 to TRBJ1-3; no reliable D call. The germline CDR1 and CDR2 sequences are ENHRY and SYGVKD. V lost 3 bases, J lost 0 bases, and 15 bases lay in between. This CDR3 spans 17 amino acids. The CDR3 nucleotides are TGTGCCATCAGTGAACCCCGGGCAGGAATCTCTGGAAACACCATATATTTT. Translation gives CAISEPRAGISGNTIYF.

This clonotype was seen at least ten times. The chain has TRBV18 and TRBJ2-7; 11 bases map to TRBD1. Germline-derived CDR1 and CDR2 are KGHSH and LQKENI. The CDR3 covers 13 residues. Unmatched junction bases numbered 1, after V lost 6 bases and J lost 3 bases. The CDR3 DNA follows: TGTGCCAGCTCCGGGACAGGGGGCTACGAGCAGTACTTC. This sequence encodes CASSGTGGYEQYF.

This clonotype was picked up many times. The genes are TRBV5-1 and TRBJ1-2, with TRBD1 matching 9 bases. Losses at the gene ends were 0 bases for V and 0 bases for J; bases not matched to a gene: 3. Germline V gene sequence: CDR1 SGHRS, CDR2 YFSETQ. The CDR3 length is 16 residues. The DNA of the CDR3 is TGCGCCAGCAGCTTGGTCTGGACAGGGGCTAACTATGGCTACACCTTC. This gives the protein CASSLVWTGANYGYTF.